The 23 T cell receptor beta chains below were found in one sample sequenced in a study of shared clonotypes between healthy human individuals. Naive CD8 cells comprised CD45RO-negative, CCR7-positively selected cells, excluding terminally differentiated effector memory CD45RA+ cells. Sequenced by immunoSEQ multiplex PCR; TCRdb stores in-frame clones only, minus some. The profile shows about 2.2 million clones, about 92% of them singletons. The sample comprised naive CD8+ T cells from PBMCs. These receptors were collected from a man younger than 35 in good health. Some clones in this sample may be carry-over from other donors' samples.

The chain recombines TRBV6-1 with TRBJ2-7, with TRBD1 matching over 7 bases. V lost 1 base and J lost 0; bases outside the gene matches: 6. The CDR3 is 16 amino acids. The germline CDR1 and CDR2 sequences are MNHNS and SASEGT. The CDR3 here is CASSEEEDRSSYEQYF. CDR3 nucleotide sequence: TGTGCCAGCAGTGAAGAGGAGGACAGGAGCTCCTACGAGCAGTACTTC.

The chain joins TRBV6-5 to TRBJ1-1; D unclear. Trimming cost V 0 bases and J 4 bases, with 6 bases left between them. This CDR3 has 13 amino acids. The germline V gene encodes CDR1 MNHEY and CDR2 SVGAGI. CDR3 loop: CASSYSKATEAFF. CDR3 coding DNA: TGTGCCAGCAGTTACTCGAAGGCCACTGAAGCTTTCTTT.

Note on this clone: Other DNA sequences within the sample encode an identical CDR3. The chain recombines TRBV9 with TRBJ2-1, with 15 bases fitting TRBD2. Looked up from germline, CDR1 is SGDLS and CDR2 is YYNGEE. V dropped 3 bases and J dropped 8; count of bases not matched to a gene: 3. This CDR3 is built from 15 residues. In DNA, the CDR3 is TGTGCCAGCAGCGCCGGACTAGCGGGAGGGTATGAGCAGTTCTTC. It translates to CASSAGLAGGYEQFF.

This chain uses TRBV10-3 with TRBJ2-5; 7 positions match TRBD2. The CDR3 contains 15 residues. The J segment lost 1 base and the V segment lost 8 bases, leaving 10 bases of the junction unmatched. Germline V gene data show CDR1 as ENHRY and CDR2 as SYGVKD. The CDR3 sequence: CAIGGASGPQETQYF. CDR3 nucleotides: TGTGCCATCGGTGGGGCTAGCGGCCCCCAAGAGACCCAGTACTTC.

This chain connects TRBV11-2 to TRBJ2-3; D is perhaps TRBD2 (5 bases). V was clipped by 5 bases and J by 0 bases, with 12 bases between them. Germline loops: CDR1 SGHAT, CDR2 FQNNGV. There are 15 residues in the CDR3. The DNA for the CDR3 is TGTGCCAGCAGCCCATGGACTGCTAGCACAGATACGCAGTATTTT. Protein product: CASSPWTASTDTQYF.

The V gene is TRBV27, the J gene TRBJ2-7; D is undetermined. V shed 6 bases and J shed 5 bases, with 17 bases lying between them. Germline CDR1 reads MNHEY; CDR2 reads SMNVEV (reference sequence). The CDR3 totals 14 residues. CDR3 protein: CASRRNHPIDEQYF. CDR3 DNA sequence: TGTGCCAGCAGACGGAACCACCCTATCGACGAGCAGTACTTC.

CDR3 sequence reads: CASSPRTSGIFNEQFF. CDR3 nucleotide sequence: TGTGCCAGCAGCCCGCGGACTAGCGGGATTTTCAATGAGCAGTTCTTC. The rearrangement joins TRBV9 to TRBJ2-1, with 12 bases aligning to TRBD2. The CDR3 totals 16 residues. Trimming removed 4 bases from V and 6 bases from J; junction bases left unmatched: 8. Germline values: CDR1 SGDLS, CDR2 YYNGEE.

The rearrangement joins TRBV5-6 to TRBJ1-1, with a weak D call TRBD1 (6 bases). Germline CDR1 reads SGHDT; CDR2 reads YYEEEE. V lost 4 bases and J lost 5, with 12 bases in between. There are 13 residues in the CDR3. The CDR3 region is CASSIWRGTEAFF. CDR3 in DNA: TGTGCCAGCAGCATTTGGAGGGGGACTGAAGCTTTCTTT.

This clone was observed a single time. This chain uses TRBV1 with TRBJ2-5; the table assigns TRBD1, which was not confirmed against the DNA. TRBV1 is marked as a pseudogene. This CDR3 has 16 residues. The CDR3: CTSSQMTGWNIETQYF. The CDR3 DNA sequence: TGCACCAGCAGCCAGATGACAGGGTGGAATATTGAGACCCAGTACTTC.

This clone was recorded only once. Here the CDR3 reads CASSPIGTAGATTEAFF. CDR3 nucleotide sequence: TGTGCCAGCAGTCCCATCGGGACAGCGGGGGCTACCACTGAAGCTTTCTTT. The chain has TRBV27 and TRBJ1-1, with 7 nucleotides matching TRBD1. Germline V CDR1 and CDR2: MNHEY, SMNVEV (reference sequence). There are 17 residues in the CDR3. Unmatched junction bases numbered 16, after V lost 5 bases and J lost 4 bases.

The chain uses TRBV28 and TRBJ2-1, with TRBD2 as a possible D gene (5 bases). Germline values: CDR1 MDHEN, CDR2 SYDVKM. The CDR3 totals 16 residues. V lost 6 bases and J lost 7, with 22 bases in between. Written as DNA, the CDR3 is TGTGCCAGCAGCCCAAACCCCGAAGGGAGTGGTAATGAGCAGTTCTTC. Amino acid sequence: CASSPNPEGSGNEQFF.

V and J are TRBV13 and TRBJ2-7, with 11 bases identical to TRBD2. V lost 5 bases and J lost 2; bases outside the gene matches: 5. CDR1 and CDR2 from the germline V gene are PRHDT and FYEKMQ (reference sequence). The CDR3 has 15 amino acids. CDR3 amino acids: CASSTSSGGTYEQYF. The CDR3 DNA sequence: TGTGCCAGCAGCACCTCTAGCGGGGGGACCTACGAGCAGTACTTC.

The V and J genes are TRBV7-2 and TRBJ1-2; no definite D call. The CDR3 sequence is 15 residues long. With 1 base removed from V and 4 bases from J, the gap between germline ends came to 13 bases. CDR1 is SGHTA, CDR2 FQGNSA, per germline. CDR3 amino acids: CASSLEGNSPYGYTF. The CDR3 nucleotides read TGTGCCAGCAGCTTAGAGGGCAACAGCCCCTATGGCTACACCTTC.

The chain carries TRBV28 and TRBJ2-3; D remains unclear. CDR1 and CDR2 from the germline V gene are MDHEN and SYDVKM. The V gene lost 8 bases and the J gene lost 6 bases, with 12 bases spanning the gap. This CDR3 is 12 amino acids long. In DNA, the CDR3 is TGTGCCAGCCAGGCTCTGAGGGATACGCAGTATTTT. Translation: CASQALRDTQYF.

This chain links TRBV7-9 with TRBJ2-7, with TRBD1 matching over 11 bases. V lost 5 bases to trimming and J lost 5 bases; unmatched junction nucleotides: 11. Germline V gives CDR1 SEHNR, CDR2 FQNEAQ (reference sequence). The CDR3 totals 16 residues. The CDR3 region has the DNA TGTGCCAGCAGCACCGGGACAGGGGGAATTGTTGACGAGCAGTACTTC. Its translation: CASSTGTGGIVDEQYF.

About this clone: Additional DNA sequences in this sample encode the identical CDR3. The rearrangement joins TRBV19 to TRBJ2-1; D gene ambiguous. V shed 1 base and J shed 3 bases, with 4 bases lying between them. The CDR3 totals 13 residues. The germline V gene encodes CDR1 LNHDA and CDR2 SQIVND (reference sequence). This CDR3 reads CASSIVDYNEQFF. The CDR3 nucleotides read TGTGCCAGTAGTATAGTAGACTACAATGAGCAGTTCTTC.

A word on this clone: The sample has other DNA sequences that encode this CDR3 too. V usage is TRBV6-5 and J usage is TRBJ2-2; 7 bases agree with TRBD1. Per germline, CDR1 MNHEY and CDR2 SVGAGI. This CDR3 spans 15 amino acids. Losses at the gene ends were 3 bases for V and 1 base for J; bases not matched to a gene: 2. CDR3 protein: CASSYTGENTGELFF. In nucleotides, the CDR3 is TGTGCCAGCAGTTATACAGGGGAGAACACCGGGGAGCTGTTTTTT.

The genes are TRBV7-9 and TRBJ2-7; D is possibly TRBD2 (5 bases). CDR3 length: 16 residues. V lost 7 bases and J lost 4, with 23 bases in between. From germline, CDR1 is SEHNR and CDR2 FQNEAQ (reference sequence). The CDR3 region has the DNA TGTGCCAGCACCGACCTCGGTGGGGAACTAGGTTACGAGCAGTACTTC. Its protein product is CASTDLGGELGYEQYF.

To note about this clone: In the same sample, other DNA sequences code for this CDR3. This chain connects TRBV7-9 to TRBJ2-1; D possibly corresponds to TRBD2 (5 bases). This CDR3 is 12 amino acids long. Trimming took 5 bases from V and 7 from J, leaving 9 bases between them. Germline lookup yields CDR1 SEHNR and CDR2 FQNEAQ (reference sequence). The CDR3 bases are TGTGCCAGCAGCCCCTCGGGGAATGAGCAGTTCTTC. It encodes CASSPSGNEQFF.

V gene TRBV29-1 combines with J gene TRBJ2-3, with a tentative D call TRBD2 (5 bases). CDR3 length equals 12 residues. The V end lost 7 bases, the J end lost 3 bases, and 11 bases lay between the germline ends. Looked up from germline, CDR1 is SQVTM and CDR2 is ANQGSEA. CDR3 bases: TGCAGCGCCCCAGGCGGGACAGATACGCAGTATTTT. Translating gives CSAPGGTDTQYF.

The count of this clone is one. This chain joins TRBV15 and TRBJ2-5; 8 nucleotides line up with TRBD2. The V and J ends lost 1 base and 4 bases, in that order; junction bases with no gene match: 11. The germline gives CDR1 LNHNV, CDR2 YYDKDF (reference sequence). The CDR3 sequence is 17 residues long. The CDR3 loop is CATSRVPAGDGGETQYF. CDR3 coding DNA: TGTGCCACCAGCAGAGTTCCAGCGGGAGATGGGGGAGAGACCCAGTACTTC.

The gene calls are TRBV5-8 and TRBJ1-4, with TRBD1 matching 7 bases. Germline values: CDR1 SGHTS, CDR2 YDEGEE. The CDR3 totals 16 residues. V lost 7 bases, J lost 8 bases, and 17 bases stayed unmatched. The CDR3 is CASPNKGQAWDEKLFF. CDR3 bases: TGTGCCAGCCCCAATAAAGGACAGGCGTGGGACGAAAAACTGTTTTTT.

This rearrangement joins TRBV7-3 to TRBJ2-7, with TRBD1 matching over 11 bases. The J segment lost 4 bases and the V segment lost 5 bases, leaving 7 bases of the junction unmatched. Germline V gene sequence: CDR1 SGHTA, CDR2 FQGTGA. This CDR3 spans 15 amino acids. The CDR3 loop is CASSAPGQGVYEQYF. CDR3 DNA sequence: TGTGCCAGCAGCGCGCCGGGACAGGGGGTTTACGAGCAGTACTTC.